This T cell receptor (beta chain) came from a study of blood T cell repertoires in COVID-19. About the research overall: Some COVID-19 samples were acute and others convalescent; all came from the United States, Italy and Spain.

This CDR3 is 13 amino acids long. CDR1 and CDR2 from the germline V gene are SQVTM and ANQGSEA. Trimming left V 4 bases short and J 4 bases short, with 13 bases between. In the authors' workflow: Reference gene primers were amplified, and this amplification served to estimate nucleated cell counts. Libraries were prepared by immunoSEQ multiplex PCR; TCRdb keeps only in-frame clonotypes and omits some of them. V, J and clone size derive from that table, while D and trimming were established from the DNA sequence. In the table there are roughly 73,000 clones, roughly 84% of which are singletons. The sample was peripheral blood. The rearrangement links TRBV29-1 to TRBJ1-1, with D hard to call. The origin of this receptor is a woman of 80 years or more with active or convalescent COVID-19. The CDR3, as DNA: TGCAGCGTTGCGGTCTGGGAGGGCACTGAAGCTTTCTTT. Its protein product is CSVAVWEGTEAFF.